This TCR beta chain was obtained from a study of neurological immune-mediated disorders. Regarding the study as a whole: Private repertoires in all groups were suggested by the absence of shared CDR3 amino acid sequences among expanded clones across subjects. HTLV-1-associated myelopathy had the most TCR clonal expansion, whereas multiple sclerosis had the least (lower than in healthy controls).

Unsorted libraries were prepared from 2 million PBMCs that had been stored at -80 C. Synthesis of cDNA was carried out by template-switch 5'RACE. The reaction used 10-nucleotide random UMIs. One entry per CDR3 protein, called by TCRdb with MiXCR from the 5' RACE reads. The table lists approximately 100,000 distinct CDR3 sequences, 3.5% to 4% of them singletons. The sample holds many counts of this clonotype. Its matching antigen is unknown. V dropped 4 bases and J dropped 2 bases, with 14 bases sitting between them. Germline CDR1 is SNHLY and CDR2 is FYNNEI. The CDR3 sequence is 15 residues long. The chain recombines TRBV2 with TRBJ2-5; perhaps D is TRBD1 or TRBD2 (5 bases each). This receptor was identified in a woman younger than 35 with multiple sclerosis. The sequencing input was PBMCs. The CDR3 spells CASSAGTYAQETQYF. CDR3 DNA: TGTGCCAGCAGTGCCGGGACCTACGCACAAGAGACCCAGTACTTC.